The next 4 T cell receptor beta chains were all read from a single sample in a study of CD8 T cells in Susac syndrome (dated by TCRdb to between 2018 and 2020). The receptor library was made with the immunoSEQ multiplex PCR assay. RNA was extracted using the RNeasy kit, and about 0.45 to 1 microgram was reverse transcribed with random hexamers. TCRdb trimmed the raw reads at Q25, called clones with MiXCR and kept productive beta chains. Records with the same CDR3 protein are collapsed into one entry carrying the most frequent genes and DNA. The sample table lists about 120,000 distinct CDR3 sequences, around 94% of them with a count of one. The top ten clones comprise around 0.2% of the sample. Sequenced input: CD8+ T cells from PBMCs. These receptors all stem from a human donor with Susac syndrome.

The chain couples TRBV20-1 to TRBJ1-2; D remains unclear. V was shortened by 3 bases and J by 4 bases, with 12 bases between the two germline ends. The CDR3 has 13 residues. In germline, CDR1 is DFQATT, CDR2 SNEGSKA (reference sequence). DNA of the CDR3: TGCAGTGCTAGTATCGGGGAGTCCTATGGCTACACCTTC. Translated, it gives CSASIGESYGYTF.

V is TRBV5-6 and J is TRBJ2-3; 8 bases match TRBD2. There are 17 residues in the CDR3. From germline, CDR1 is SGHDT and CDR2 YYEEEE. V lost 4 bases to trimming and J lost 6 bases; unmatched junction nucleotides: 16. The CDR3 sequence is CASSKDGLAPRVDTQYF. The DNA of the CDR3 is TGTGCCAGCAGCAAAGATGGACTAGCCCCCCGCGTGGATACGCAGTATTTT.

This clonotype was found once. The V call is TRBV29-1, the J call TRBJ2-7; D is unclear. Germline-derived CDR1 and CDR2 are SQVTM and ANQGSEA. Trimming cost V 4 bases and J 0 bases, with 13 bases left between them. This CDR3 region has 14 residues. CDR3 in amino acids: CSVVYAGNSYEQYF. The CDR3 DNA sequence: TGCAGCGTTGTGTATGCCGGTAACTCCTACGAGCAGTACTTC.

This clonotype was observed a single time. The J gene is TRBJ2-2, the V gene TRBV9; unclear D gene. The CDR3 runs to 15 residues. The germline V and J ends were trimmed by 4 bases and 1 base, with 11 bases remaining between them. CDR1 is SGDLS, CDR2 YYNGEE, per germline. The CDR3 nucleotides read TGTGCCAGCAGCCCCAGCTCCCTGAACACCGGGGAGCTGTTTTTT. Residues: CASSPSSLNTGELFF.